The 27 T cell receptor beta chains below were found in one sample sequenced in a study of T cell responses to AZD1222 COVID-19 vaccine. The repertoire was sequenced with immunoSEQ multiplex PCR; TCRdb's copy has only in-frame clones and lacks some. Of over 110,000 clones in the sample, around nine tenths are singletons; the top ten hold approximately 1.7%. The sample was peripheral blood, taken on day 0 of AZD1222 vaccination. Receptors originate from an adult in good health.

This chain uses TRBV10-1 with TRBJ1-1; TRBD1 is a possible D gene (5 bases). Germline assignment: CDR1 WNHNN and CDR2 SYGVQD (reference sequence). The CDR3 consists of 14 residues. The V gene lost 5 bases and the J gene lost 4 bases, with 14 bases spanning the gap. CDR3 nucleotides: TGCGCCAGCAGTCCTTGGGGGTTCGGCACTGAAGCTTTCTTT. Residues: CASSPWGFGTEAFF.

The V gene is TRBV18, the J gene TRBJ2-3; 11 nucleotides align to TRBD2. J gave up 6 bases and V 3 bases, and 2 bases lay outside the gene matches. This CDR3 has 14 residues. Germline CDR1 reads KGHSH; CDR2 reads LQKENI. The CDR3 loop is CASSPTSGKDTQYF. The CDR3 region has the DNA TGTGCCAGCTCACCGACTAGCGGGAAGGATACGCAGTATTTT. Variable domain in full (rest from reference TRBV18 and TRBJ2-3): NAGVMQNPRHLVRRRGQEARLRCSPMKGHSHVYWYRQLPEEGLKFMVYLQKENIIDESGMPKERFSAEFPKEGPSILRIQQVVRGDSAAYFCASSPTSGKDTQYFGPGTRLTVL.

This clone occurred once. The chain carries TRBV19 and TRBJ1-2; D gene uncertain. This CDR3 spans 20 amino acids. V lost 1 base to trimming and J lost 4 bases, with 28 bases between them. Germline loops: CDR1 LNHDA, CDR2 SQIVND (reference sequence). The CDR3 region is CASSIGGGRLTQHPTYGYTF. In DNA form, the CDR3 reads TGTGCCAGTAGTATAGGGGGTGGCAGACTGACGCAACATCCTACCTATGGCTACACCTTC.

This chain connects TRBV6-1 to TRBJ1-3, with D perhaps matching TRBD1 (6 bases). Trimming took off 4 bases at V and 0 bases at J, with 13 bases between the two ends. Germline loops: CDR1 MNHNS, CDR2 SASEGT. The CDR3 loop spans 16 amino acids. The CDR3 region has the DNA TGTGCCAGCAGTGTCCCCAGGGGCAGCTCTGGAAACACCATATATTTT. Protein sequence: CASSVPRGSSGNTIYF.

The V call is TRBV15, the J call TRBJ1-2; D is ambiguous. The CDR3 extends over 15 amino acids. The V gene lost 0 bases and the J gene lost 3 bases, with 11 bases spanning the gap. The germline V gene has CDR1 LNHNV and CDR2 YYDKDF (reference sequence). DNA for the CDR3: TGTGCCACCAGCAGAGATGGTCACCCATACTATGGCTACACCTTC. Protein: CATSRDGHPYYGYTF.

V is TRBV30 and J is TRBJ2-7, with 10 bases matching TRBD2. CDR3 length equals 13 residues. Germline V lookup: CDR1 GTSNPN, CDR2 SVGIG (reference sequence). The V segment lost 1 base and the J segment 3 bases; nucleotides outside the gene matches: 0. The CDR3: CAWSASGGYEQYF. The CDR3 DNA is TGTGCCTGGAGTGCTAGCGGGGGCTACGAGCAGTACTTC.

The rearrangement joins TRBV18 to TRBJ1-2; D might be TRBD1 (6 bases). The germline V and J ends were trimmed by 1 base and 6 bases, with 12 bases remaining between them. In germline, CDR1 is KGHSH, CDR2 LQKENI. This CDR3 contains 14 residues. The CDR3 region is CASSPLGGEDGYTF. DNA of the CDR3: TGTGCCAGCTCACCACTGGGGGGCGAGGATGGCTACACCTTC. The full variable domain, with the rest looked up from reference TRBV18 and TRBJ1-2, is NAGVMQNPRHLVRRRGQEARLRCSPMKGHSHVYWYRQLPEEGLKFMVYLQKENIIDESGMPKERFSAEFPKEGPSILRIQQVVRGDSAAYFCASSPLGGEDGYTFGSGTRLTVV.

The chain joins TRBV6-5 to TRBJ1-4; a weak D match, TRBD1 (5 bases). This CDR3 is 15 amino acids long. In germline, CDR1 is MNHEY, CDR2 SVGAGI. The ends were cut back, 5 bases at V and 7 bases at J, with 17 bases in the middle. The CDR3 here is CASSPLGRVGEKLFF. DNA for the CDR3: TGTGCCAGCAGTCCCCTGGGCAGGGTCGGTGAAAAACTGTTTTTT.

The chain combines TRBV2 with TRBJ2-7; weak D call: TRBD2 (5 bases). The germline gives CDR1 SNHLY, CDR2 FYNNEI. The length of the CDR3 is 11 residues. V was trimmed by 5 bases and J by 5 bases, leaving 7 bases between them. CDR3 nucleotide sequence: TGTGCCAGCAGTATGCGGGACGAGCAGTACTTC. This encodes CASSMRDEQYF.

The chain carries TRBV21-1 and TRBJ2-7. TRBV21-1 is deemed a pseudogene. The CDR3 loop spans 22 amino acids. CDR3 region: CASSKDQAEIPGGVKSSYEQYF. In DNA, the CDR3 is TGTGCCAGCAGCAAAGACCAGGCGGAGATACCGGGTGGGGTTAAGAGTTCCTACGAGCAGTACTTC.

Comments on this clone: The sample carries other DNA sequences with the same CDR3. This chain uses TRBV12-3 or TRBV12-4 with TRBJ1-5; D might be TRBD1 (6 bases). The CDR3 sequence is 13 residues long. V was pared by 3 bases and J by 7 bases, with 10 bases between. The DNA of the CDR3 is TGTGCCAGCAGTTTGGCGGGGGGCCAGCCCCAGCATTTT. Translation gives CASSLAGGQPQHF.

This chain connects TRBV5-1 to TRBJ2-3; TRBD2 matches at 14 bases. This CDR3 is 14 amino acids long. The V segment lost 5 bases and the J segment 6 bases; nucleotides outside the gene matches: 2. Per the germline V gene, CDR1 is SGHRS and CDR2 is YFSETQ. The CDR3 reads CASRTSGRGDTQYF. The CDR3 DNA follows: TGCGCCAGCAGGACTAGCGGGAGGGGGGATACGCAGTATTTT.

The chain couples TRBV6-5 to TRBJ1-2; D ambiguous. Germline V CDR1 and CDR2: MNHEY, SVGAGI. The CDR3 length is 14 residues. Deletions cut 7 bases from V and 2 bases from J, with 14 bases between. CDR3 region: CASIRDATNYGYTF. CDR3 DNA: TGTGCCAGCATCCGGGATGCTACAAACTATGGCTACACCTTC.

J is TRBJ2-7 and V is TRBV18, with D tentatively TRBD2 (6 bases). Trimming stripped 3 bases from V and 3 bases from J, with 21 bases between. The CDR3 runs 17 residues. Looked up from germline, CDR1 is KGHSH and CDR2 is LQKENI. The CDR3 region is CASSPGSLAERVYEQYF. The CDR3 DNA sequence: TGTGCCAGCTCACCCGGGTCCTTAGCGGAAAGGGTCTACGAGCAGTACTTC.

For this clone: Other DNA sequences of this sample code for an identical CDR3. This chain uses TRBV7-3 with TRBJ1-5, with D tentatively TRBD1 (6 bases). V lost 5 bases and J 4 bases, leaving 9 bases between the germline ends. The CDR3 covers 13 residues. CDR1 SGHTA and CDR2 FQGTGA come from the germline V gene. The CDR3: CASSLDRNQPQHF. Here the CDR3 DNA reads TGTGCCAGCAGCCTAGACAGGAATCAGCCCCAGCATTTT.

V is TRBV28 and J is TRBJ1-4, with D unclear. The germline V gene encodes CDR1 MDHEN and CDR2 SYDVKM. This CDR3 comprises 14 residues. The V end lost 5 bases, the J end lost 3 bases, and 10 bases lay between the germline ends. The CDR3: CASSLTGANEKLFF. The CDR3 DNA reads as TGTGCCAGCAGTCTAACCGGGGCTAATGAAAAACTGTTTTTT.

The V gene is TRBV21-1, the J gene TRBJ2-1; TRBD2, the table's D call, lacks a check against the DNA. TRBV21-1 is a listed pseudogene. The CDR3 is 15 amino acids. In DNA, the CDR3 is TGTGCCAGCAGCAAAGCAACCCCCCGGGGGAATGAGCAGTTCTTC. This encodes CASSKATPRGNEQFF.

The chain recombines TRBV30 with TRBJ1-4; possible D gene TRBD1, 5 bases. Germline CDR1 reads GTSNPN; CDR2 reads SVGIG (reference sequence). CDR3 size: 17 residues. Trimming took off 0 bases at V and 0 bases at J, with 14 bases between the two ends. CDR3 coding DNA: TGTGCCTGGAGTGTAAGGGGCAGTTATGCAACTAATGAAAAACTGTTTTTT. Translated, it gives CAWSVRGSYATNEKLFF.

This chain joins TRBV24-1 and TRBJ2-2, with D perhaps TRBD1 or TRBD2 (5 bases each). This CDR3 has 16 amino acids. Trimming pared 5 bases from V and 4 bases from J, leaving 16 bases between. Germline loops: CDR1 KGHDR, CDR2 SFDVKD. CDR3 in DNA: TGTGCCACCAGTGCCCGACTAAGGGACGGCACCGGGGAGCTGTTTTTT. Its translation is CATSARLRDGTGELFF.

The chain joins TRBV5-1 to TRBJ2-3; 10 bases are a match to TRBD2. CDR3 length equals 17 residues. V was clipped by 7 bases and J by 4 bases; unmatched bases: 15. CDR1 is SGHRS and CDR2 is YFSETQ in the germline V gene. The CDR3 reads CASGASGLAVGPDTQYF. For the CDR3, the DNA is TGCGCCAGCGGGGCTTCTGGACTAGCGGTCGGTCCAGATACGCAGTATTTT.

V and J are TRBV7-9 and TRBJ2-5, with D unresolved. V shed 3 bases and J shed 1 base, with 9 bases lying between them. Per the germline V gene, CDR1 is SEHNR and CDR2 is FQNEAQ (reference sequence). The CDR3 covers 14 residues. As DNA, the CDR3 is TGTGCCAGCAGCTTGGACGGAACCCAAGAGACCCAGTACTTC. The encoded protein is CASSLDGTQETQYF.

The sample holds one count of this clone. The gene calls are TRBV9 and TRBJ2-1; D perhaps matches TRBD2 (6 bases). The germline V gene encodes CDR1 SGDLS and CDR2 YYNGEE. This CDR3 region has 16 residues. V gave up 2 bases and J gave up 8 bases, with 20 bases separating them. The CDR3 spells CASSVSTSVGGYEQFF. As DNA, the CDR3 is TGTGCCAGCAGCGTTAGTACGAGTGTTGGGGGGTATGAGCAGTTCTTC. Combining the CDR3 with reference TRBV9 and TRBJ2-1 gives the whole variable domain DSGVTQTPKHLITATGQRVTLRCSPRSGDLSVYWYQQSLDQGLQFLIQYYNGEERAKGNILERFSAQQFPDLHSELNLSSLELGDSALYFCASSVSTSVGGYEQFFGPGTRLTVL.

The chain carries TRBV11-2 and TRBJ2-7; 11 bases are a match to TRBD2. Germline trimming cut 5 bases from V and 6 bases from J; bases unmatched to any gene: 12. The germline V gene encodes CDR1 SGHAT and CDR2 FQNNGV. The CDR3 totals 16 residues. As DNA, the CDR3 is TGTGCCAGCAGCCCGCGGGCTAGCGGGAGGCTTGTCGAGCAGTACTTC. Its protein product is CASSPRASGRLVEQYF.

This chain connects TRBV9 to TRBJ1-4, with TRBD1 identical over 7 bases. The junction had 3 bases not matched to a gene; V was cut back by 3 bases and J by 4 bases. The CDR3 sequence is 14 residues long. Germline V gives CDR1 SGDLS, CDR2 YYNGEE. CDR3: CASSEGQLNEKLFF. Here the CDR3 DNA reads TGTGCCAGCAGCGAGGGACAGCTTAATGAAAAACTGTTTTTT.

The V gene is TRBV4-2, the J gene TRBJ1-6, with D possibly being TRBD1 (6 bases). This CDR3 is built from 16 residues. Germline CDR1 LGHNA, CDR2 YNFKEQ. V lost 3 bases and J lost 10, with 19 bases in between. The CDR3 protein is CASSQIGGRGGSPLHF. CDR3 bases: TGTGCCAGCAGCCAGATCGGTGGCAGGGGCGGATCACCCCTCCACTTT.

The CDR3 region has the DNA TGTGCCAGCAGCTTAGGGACAGGGAACACCGGGGAGCTGTTTTTT. Translating gives CASSLGTGNTGELFF. The chain has TRBV7-3 and TRBJ2-2; TRBD1 matches 8 bases. Germline CDR1 SGHTA, CDR2 FQGTGA. CDR3 length: 15 residues. Unmatched junction bases numbered 0, after V lost 2 bases and J lost 1 base.

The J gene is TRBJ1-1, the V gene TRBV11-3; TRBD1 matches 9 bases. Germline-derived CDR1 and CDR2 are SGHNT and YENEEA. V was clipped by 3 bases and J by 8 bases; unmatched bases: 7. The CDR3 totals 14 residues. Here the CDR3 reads CASSFSGGQGEAFF. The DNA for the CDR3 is TGTGCCAGCAGCTTCTCGGGGGGACAGGGAGAAGCTTTCTTT.